Listed here are 19 T cell receptor beta chains from one sample, sequenced in a study of T cells in women clearing cervical HPV infection. Clones were read by immunoSEQ multiplex PCR, and TCRdb kept only the in-frame ones, dropping some. The table lists 25,000 to 35,000 clones. The sequencing sample was made of blood buffy coat. These receptors originate from a woman aged 18-70 years with a cervical HPV16 infection that either progressed to CIN3+ or cleared (not recorded which).

As regards this clone: The read finishes 3 residues shy of the CDR3 end, and the germline J gene is used to complete it. The same CDR3 arises from other DNA sequences in this sample as well. The chain recombines TRBV18 with TRBJ1-3; D is ambiguous. Germline V CDR1 and CDR2: KGHSH, LQKENI. Trimming pared 5 bases from V and 0 bases from J, leaving 11 bases between. The CDR3 spans 15 residues. CDR3 sequence reads: CASSGQSSSGNTIYF. The sequenced part of the CDR3 DNA is TGTGCCAGCTCAGGGCAGTCCAGCTCTGGAAACACC. The whole variable domain, filled in from reference TRBV18 and TRBJ1-3, reads NAGVMQNPRHLVRRRGQEARLRCSPMKGHSHVYWYRQLPEEGLKFMVYLQKENIIDESGMPKERFSAEFPKEGPSILRIQQVVRGDSAAYFCASSGQSSSGNTIYFGEGSWLTVV.

Concerning this clone itself: The CDR3 goes on 3 residues after the read ends, and that part is filled in from the germline J gene. The chain has TRBV20-1 and TRBJ2-1; D call uncertain. The CDR3 has 15 residues. V lost 0 bases to trimming and J lost 5 bases, with 14 bases between them. Germline V gives CDR1 DFQATT, CDR2 SNEGSKA (reference sequence). The DNA read from the CDR3 is TGCAGTGCTAGAGATCTGAGCGAGGTCCACAATGAG. It encodes CSARDLSEVHNE. The entire CDR3 is CSARDLSEVHNEQFF.

About this clone itself: The CDR3 end is not reached by the read, which stops 3 residues before it; the germline J gene fills it in. This rearrangement joins TRBV5-1 to TRBJ2-5; D ambiguous. The CDR3 consists of 15 residues. Germline assignment: CDR1 SGHRS and CDR2 YFSETQ. CDR3 in amino acids: CASSFEAGLADTQYF. CDR3 DNA, as far as it was read: TGCGCCAGCAGCTTTGAGGCAGGCTTGGCAGATACC. The full variable domain, completed using reference TRBV5-1 and TRBJ2-5, is KAGVTQTPRYLIKTRGQQVTLSCSPISGHRSVSWYQQTPGQGLQFLFEYFSETQRNKGNFPGRFSGRQFSNSRSEMNVSTLELGDSALYLCASSFEAGLADTQYFGPGTRLLVL.

A note on this clone: The read comes to an end 3 residues before the CDR3 does, leaving the germline J gene to fill in the end. The chain couples TRBV6-2 or TRBV6-3 to TRBJ2-6, with 10 bases fitting TRBD2. Germline V lookup: CDR1 MNHEY, CDR2 SVGEGT. The CDR3 consists of 17 residues. V lost 7 bases, J lost 3 bases, and 9 bases stayed unmatched. CDR3 protein: CASNDGAGGLGANVLTF. CDR3 bases read: TGTGCCAGCAACGATGGAGCGGGGGGGCTTGGGGCCAACGTC.

A note on this clone: Coverage ceases 3 residues before the CDR3 finishes, and the germline J gene fills in the end. The rearrangement joins TRBV2 to TRBJ1-2; 7 bases are a match to TRBD1. The CDR3 runs 18 residues. V shed 2 bases and J 2 bases; nucleotides not matched to a gene: 14. Germline V gives CDR1 SNHLY, CDR2 FYNNEI. The CDR3 protein is CASSENYLRQGGNYGYTF. The part of the CDR3 DNA that was read is TGTGCCAGCAGTGAAAATTACCTAAGACAGGGAGGGAACTATGGC.

Concerning this clone: The sequenced fragment ends 3 residues before the CDR3 boundary, so the rest is inferred from the germline J gene. V gene TRBV5-1 combines with J gene TRBJ2-3, with TRBD1 matching 7 bases. The germline CDR1 and CDR2 sequences are SGHRS and YFSETQ. The CDR3 has 12 residues. The CDR3 region is CASRNRQGTQYF. CDR3 DNA (partial): TGCGCCAGCAGAAACCGACAGGGAACG.

With regard to this clone: Read data end 3 residues before the CDR3 end; the end is taken from the germline J gene. The rearrangement links TRBV13 to TRBJ1-1; D call uncertain. V was clipped by 2 bases and J by 0 bases, with 10 bases between them. CDR3 length: 15 residues. Germline-derived CDR1 and CDR2 are PRHDT and FYEKMQ (reference sequence). The CDR3 reads CASSLMVNLNTEAFF. Partial CDR3 DNA: TGTGCCAGCAGCTTAATGGTCAACTTGAACACTGAA.

Remarks on this clone: With the read ending 3 residues before the CDR3 end, the germline J gene is used to fill in that end. The V and J genes are TRBV18 and TRBJ1-2; D possibly corresponds to TRBD1 (6 bases). The CDR3 is 16 residues long. Germline CDR1 reads KGHSH; CDR2 reads LQKENI. The sequenced CDR3 bases are TGTGCCAGCTCACTGACCGGGACACCTACGGGAGATACC. This sequence encodes CASSLTGTPTGDT. From start to end, the CDR3 is CASSLTGTPTGDTYTF.

About this clone: The read comes to an end 3 residues before the CDR3 does, leaving the germline J gene to fill in the end. The chain is built from TRBV20-1 and TRBJ2-3, with no clear D. The CDR3 totals 12 residues. Looked up from germline, CDR1 is DFQATT and CDR2 is SNEGSKA (reference sequence). Trimming took 0 bases from V and 5 from J, leaving 6 bases between them. The DNA read from the CDR3 is TGCAGTGCTAGAGATAGTTTAGATACG. Its translation is CSARDSLDT. The entire CDR3 sequence reads CSARDSLDTQYF.

In regard to this clone: The read is 3 residues too short to cover the CDR3 end, so that end is filled in from the germline J gene. The chain recombines TRBV19 with TRBJ2-3; 12 bases line up with TRBD2. Germline V gives CDR1 LNHDA, CDR2 SQIVND (reference sequence). This CDR3 spans 17 amino acids. The V and J ends lost 4 bases and 5 bases, in that order; junction bases with no gene match: 10. The CDR3 sequence: CASSNPSSGRAGDTQYF. Incomplete CDR3 DNA: TGTGCCAGTAGTAACCCCTCTAGCGGGAGGGCCGGAGATACG.

Concerning this clone: The read gets to within 3 residues of the CDR3 end, and the germline J gene fills in the rest. The chain combines TRBV7-7 with TRBJ1-2; maybe TRBD1 (5 bases). Germline V lookup: CDR1 SSHAT, CDR2 FNYEAQ (reference sequence). The CDR3 contains 15 residues. The sequenced CDR3 bases are TGTGCCAGCAGCTCGGGACTAGCGGACACCTACGAC. Translation gives CASSSGLADTYD. The full CDR3 is CASSSGLADTYDYTF.

With regard to this clone: The read terminates 3 residues ahead of where the CDR3 ends, so the germline J gene completes it. This rearrangement joins TRBV18 to TRBJ2-1; 11 positions match TRBD2. The ends lost 1 base at V and 0 bases at J; junction bases unmatched: 5. The germline V gene has CDR1 KGHSH and CDR2 LQKENI. The CDR3 is made up of 18 amino acids. The part of the CDR3 DNA that was read is TGTGCCAGCTCACCACTCGGGACTAGCGGAAACTCCTACAATGAG. This codes for CASSPLGTSGNSYNE. In full, the CDR3 is CASSPLGTSGNSYNEQFF.

A note on this clone: The observed sequence ends 3 residues before the CDR3 terminus, with the missing tail filled in from the germline J gene. This chain connects TRBV20-1 to TRBJ2-7, with TRBD2 identical over 13 bases. From germline, CDR1 is DFQATT and CDR2 SNEGSKA (reference sequence). The CDR3 is 14 amino acids. With V trimmed by 6 bases and J by 5 bases, 7 bases remained unmatched. The sequenced CDR3 bases are TGCAGTGCCACTAGCGGGAGGGCCCCCCACGAG. Translating it yields CSATSGRAPHE. The complete CDR3 reads CSATSGRAPHEQYF.

As for this clone: With the read ending 3 residues before the CDR3 end, the germline J gene is used to fill in that end. V and J are TRBV13 and TRBJ2-4; maybe TRBD2 (6 bases). Germline V gene lookup returns CDR1 PRHDT and CDR2 FYEKMQ (reference sequence). The CDR3 contains 14 residues. Trimming cost V 8 bases and J 6 bases, with 17 bases left between them. CDR3 DNA (partial): TGTGCCAGCGGCAAAGGAGGGACTTCAAACATT. Translated: CASGKGGTSNI. The whole CDR3 protein is CASGKGGTSNIQYF.

Comments on this clone: The read terminates 3 residues ahead of where the CDR3 ends, so the germline J gene completes it. The chain employs TRBV7-9 and TRBJ1-2, with D perhaps matching TRBD1 (5 bases). This CDR3 region has 13 residues. Per the germline V gene, CDR1 is SEHNR and CDR2 is FQNEAQ (reference sequence). CDR3 bases read: TGTGCCAGCAGCTCCATGAGGGGAACAGGC. Amino acid sequence: CASSSMRGTG. The whole CDR3 protein is CASSSMRGTGYTF.

About this clone itself: The read comes to an end 3 residues before the CDR3 does, leaving the germline J gene to fill in the end. This chain uses TRBV6-1 with TRBJ2-2, with D maybe TRBD1 (6 bases). V gave up 3 bases and J gave up 4 bases, with 9 bases separating them. The CDR3 spans 14 residues. Germline CDR1 MNHNS, CDR2 SASEGT. The covered CDR3 bases are TGTGCCAGCAGTGAGCAGGGGCTCACCGGGGAG. Protein sequence: CASSEQGLTGE. The full CDR3 protein reads CASSEQGLTGELFF.

Worth noting for this clone: The sequenced fragment ends 3 residues before the CDR3 boundary, so the rest is inferred from the germline J gene. This chain joins TRBV4-1 and TRBJ2-5; 7 bases line up with TRBD1. J was trimmed by 1 base and V by 0 bases; bases with no gene match: 5. The CDR3 covers 16 residues. CDR1 is MGHRA, CDR2 YSYEKL, per germline. The part of the CDR3 DNA that was read is TGCGCCAGCAGCCAAGAATGGGACAGTAGCCAAGAGACC. This gives the protein CASSQEWDSSQET. In full, the CDR3 is CASSQEWDSSQETQYF.

To note about this clone: The CDR3 end lies 3 residues beyond the end of the read and is filled in from the germline J gene. The chain employs TRBV13 and TRBJ1-2, with D hard to call. Per the germline V gene, CDR1 is PRHDT and CDR2 is FYEKMQ (reference sequence). Trimming took off 3 bases at V and 4 bases at J, with 12 bases between the two ends. The CDR3 loop spans 14 amino acids. The sequenced CDR3 bases are TGTGCCAGCAGCTTCACACGGGGTAGCTATGGC. It translates to CASSFTRGSYG. The complete CDR3 sequence is CASSFTRGSYGYTF.

Note on this clone: Sequencing ends 3 residues short of the CDR3 end; the germline J gene provides the rest. J is TRBJ1-2 and V is TRBV2; no reliable D call. The CDR3 spans 13 residues. Germline values: CDR1 SNHLY, CDR2 FYNNEI. The V and J ends lost 4 bases and 3 bases respectively, with 9 bases between them. CDR3 region: CASSGQDYYGYTF. The part of the CDR3 DNA that was read is TGTGCCAGCAGTGGGCAGGACTACTATGGC.